This TCR beta chain is from a study of blood T cell repertoires in COVID-19 (TCRdb year 2020). As for the study more broadly: Samples covering the acute and convalescent phases of COVID-19 were provided by collaborators in the United States, Italy and Spain. Sample metadata almost always included a de-identified subject ID, COVID-19 status, age in years and sex. The repertoires were released in a freely available public database meant as a resource for research on the immune response to SARS-CoV-2. Where available, HLA class I and class II types were taken from metadata supplied by the sample provider and were not determined by assay-based typing. The material from the prospective study consisted of cDNA or gDNA derived from T cells, B-cell-depleted T cells, or PBMCs. Samples were obtained from the ongoing ImmuneRACE study (first 160 participants) and from 1,254 subjects provided by 6 global collaborators. The dataset comprised deeply sampled blood TCRbeta repertoires from subjects exposed to, actively infected with, or recovered from COVID-19. Broad study findings and their caveats: Clinical and demographic metadata were provided uncurated, with the amount varying by source and participant.

In regard to this clone: The antigen this receptor binds is unknown. No base quality values were provided; no much bigger clone lies one nucleotide off.

Another Seattle source contributed samples from volunteer blood donors who had recovered from COVID-19. Whole blood was collected in K2EDTA tubes by collaborating institutions according to the institutions' own protocols. For TCRbeta analysis, collaborators shipped samples in one of three forms: frozen whole blood, isolated PBMCs, or DNA extracted from either of those sample types. Including the terminal cysteine and phenylalanine, the CDR3 comprises 12 residues. Kept here is only the CDR3 DNA, which spans 36 bases and is read in frame from base 1. V is clipped by 5 bases and J by 7 bases, and the sequence between their germline boundaries is 8 bases long. CDR1 and CDR2 are drawn from the germline V gene: SGHVS, FQNEAQ. The immunoSEQ Assay, a bias-controlled multiplex PCR, was used to amplify TCRbeta CDR3 regions from genomic DNA. The source study handled its data this way. The number of nucleated cells in each sample was estimated from the amplification of reference gene primers within the assay. To quantify the absolute abundance of each unique TCRbeta CDR3 rearrangement, sequence reads were collapsed and filtered. For each sample, productive Simpson clonality was calculated as the square root of Simpson's diversity index over productive rearrangements. TCRdb limited this immuneACCESS table to in-frame rearrangements with V and J called. A share of clones is missing; checked studies link under half to unresolved V genes, and the rest is unexplained. V and J calls and clone size are copied from that table; D and trimming were computed from the DNA. A total of hundreds of thousands of clones appear in this sample, approximately 88% of them only once. The leading ten clones occupy less than 7.5% of the sample.

The source of this sequence is a man aged 60 to 75 who had recovered from COVID-19. The chain was built from TRBV7-8 and TRBJ1-4; the D gene is unclear. What was sequenced was peripheral blood. The CDR3 region has the sequence CASSRVAEKLFF. At the DNA level, the sequence is TGTGCCAGCAGCCGGGTGGCTGAAAAACTGTTTTTT.